This T cell receptor beta chain is from a study of blood T cell repertoires in COVID-19. Study at large: Sources were T cells, B-cell-depleted T cells, or PBMCs; the material itself was cDNA or gDNA.

This CDR3 has 17 residues. Unmatched junction bases numbered 9, after V lost 1 base and J lost 3 bases. CDR1 SGHDN and CDR2 FVKESK come from the germline V gene. Original processing notes: Reference gene primer amplification yielded estimated nucleated cell counts. Produced via immunoSEQ multiplex PCR; TCRdb's table is partial and in-frame only. V and J calls and clone size are as listed in that table; D and trimming were resolved from the DNA. The table has some 96,000 clones, 91% seen once. The sample taken for sequencing was peripheral blood. The receptor's source is a man aged 45-60 years with active COVID-19. J is TRBJ1-3 and V is TRBV14, with 7 bases identical to TRBD1. As DNA, the CDR3 is TGTGCCAGCAGCCAAGTCCACAGGGGCAGAGTTGGAAACACCATATATTTT. Amino acid sequence: CASSQVHRGRVGNTIYF.